The clone carrying this T cell receptor beta chain was counted only a few times. Antigen: not known. TCRdb re-derived calls from the reads in MiXCR, one entry per CDR3 protein. Seen here are tens of thousands of distinct CDR3 sequences, about 20% observed once, and the top ten hold around 77%. This entry is derived from a study of T cell repertoires in cytomegalovirus infection. CDR3 size: 14 residues. The V and J ends lost 3 bases and 0 bases respectively, with 9 bases between them. CDR1 and CDR2 from the germline V gene are SGHTA and FQGNSA. The material was CD8+ T cells from cultured PBMCs, obtained from culture after CMV antigen stimulation. The rearrangement joins TRBV7-2 to TRBJ2-7; D not certain. The receptor was isolated from a human donor in good health (CMV status not recorded). Some clones in this sample may be carry-over from other donors' samples. The CDR3 loop is CASSLEVSSYEQYF. The DNA for the CDR3 is TGTGCCAGCAGCTTGGAAGTGAGCTCCTACGAGCAGTACTTC.